This T cell receptor (beta chain) was captured by sequencing in a study of blood T cell repertoires in COVID-19 (dated by TCRdb to 2019 to 2021). Concerning the study at large: Samples from collaborators originated in the United States, Italy and Spain and spanned both the acute and convalescent phases of COVID-19. Samples came from the ongoing ImmuneRACE study (first 160 participants) plus 1,254 subjects from 6 global collaborators. The sample metadata nearly always contained a de-identified subject ID, COVID-19 status, age in years and sex. HLA class I and class II types, where available, came from metadata supplied by the sample provider rather than from assay-based typing. The dataset comprised deeply sampled blood TCRbeta repertoires from subjects exposed to, actively infected with, or recovered from COVID-19. The prospective study material was composed of cDNA or gDNA derived from T cells, B-cell-depleted T cells, or PBMCs. The repertoires were released in a freely available public database meant as a resource for research on the immune response to SARS-CoV-2.

The immunoSEQ Assay, a bias-controlled multiplex PCR, was used to amplify TCRbeta CDR3 regions from genomic DNA. The study's processing was this. Nucleated cell counts per sample were estimated from amplification of reference gene primers within the assay. Sequence reads were collapsed and filtered to measure the absolute abundance of every unique TCRbeta CDR3 rearrangement. For each sample, productive Simpson clonality was calculated as the square root of Simpson's diversity index over productive rearrangements. TCRdb stores this immuneACCESS table with in-frame sequences only. Part of the clones is absent; in the studies checked, under half of the shortfall reflects unresolved V genes, and no reason is known for the rest. The DNA was the basis for D and trimming; V, J and clone size are from that table. Present in this sample are hundreds of thousands of clones, around 91% of which were seen just once. About 1.1% of the sample is in the top ten clones.

From the germline V gene, CDR1 is SGHDT and CDR2 is YYEEEE. Counted from cysteine to phenylalanine, this CDR3 has 13 amino acids. This entry keeps only the CDR3 DNA: 39 bases, framed from base 1. Trimming removed 4 bases from V and 10 bases from J, leaving 17 bases between the germline ends. Points the paper makes about the study in general: Clinical and demographic metadata were provided uncurated, with the amount varying by source and participant.

In the prospective study, participants were about 18 to 90 years old, resided in 25 or so geographic areas of the United States, and were enrolled through a virtual design. To assign participants to cohorts, the prospective study relied on clinical history that participants themselves reported in a screening survey and a study questionnaire. Recovered participants in ImmuneRACE Cohort 3 were defined as having two consecutive negative NP/OP PCR tests, clearance from a healthcare professional, or resolution of symptoms. In the prospective study, whole blood, serum and a nasopharyngeal or oropharyngeal swab were collected from each participant by mobile phlebotomists. Over a roughly 2-month period, participants in the prospective study had the option of providing additional blood draws and questionnaires. Blood samples from the prospective study were shipped frozen or at room temperature prior to DNA extraction.

To note about this clone: What antigen it recognizes has not been identified. Base qualities are missing; no much larger clone stands one base away.

Sample: PBMCs or T cells enriched from blood (not recorded which). This receptor was obtained from a man aged 25 to 40 who had recovered from COVID-19. The chain was built from TRBV5-6 and TRBJ1-1; no D gene call is confident. CDR3 region: CASSQLEVVGAFF. The nucleotides read TGTGCCAGCAGCCAACTTGAGGTCGTGGGAGCTTTCTTT.